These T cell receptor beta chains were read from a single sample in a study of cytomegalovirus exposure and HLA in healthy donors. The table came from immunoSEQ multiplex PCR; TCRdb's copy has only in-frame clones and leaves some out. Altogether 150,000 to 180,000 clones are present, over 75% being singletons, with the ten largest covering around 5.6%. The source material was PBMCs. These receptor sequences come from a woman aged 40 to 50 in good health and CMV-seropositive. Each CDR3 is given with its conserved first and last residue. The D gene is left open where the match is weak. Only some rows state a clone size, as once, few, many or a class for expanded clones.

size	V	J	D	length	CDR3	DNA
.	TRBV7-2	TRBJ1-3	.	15	CASSLASGSGNTIYF	TGTGCCAGCAGCTTAGCTTCAGGGTCTGGAAACACCATATATTTT
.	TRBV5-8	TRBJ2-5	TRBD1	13	CASSEGARAAQYF	TGTGCCAGCAGTGAGGGGGCCCGGGCGGCCCAGTACTTC
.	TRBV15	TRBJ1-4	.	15	CATSRDKDLAGELFF	TGTGCCACCAGCAGAGATAAGGATCTCGCAGGGGAACTGTTTTTT
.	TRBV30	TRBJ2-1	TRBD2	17	CACRTGVAGASYDEQFF	TGTGCCTGCCGTACTGGGGTAGCGGGAGCATCGTATGATGAGCAGTTCTTC
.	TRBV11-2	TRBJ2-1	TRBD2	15	CASSLEKAGYNEQFF	TGTGCCAGCAGCTTAGAGAAAGCGGGATACAATGAGCAGTTCTTC
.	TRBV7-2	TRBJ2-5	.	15	CASSSGQPGGETQYF	TGTGCCAGCAGCTCTGGACAGCCTGGAGGAGAGACCCAGTACTTC
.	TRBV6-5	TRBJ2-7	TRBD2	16	CASSYFPSGGHVPQYF	TGTGCCAGCAGTTACTTTCCTAGCGGGGGCCATGTACCGCAGTACTTC
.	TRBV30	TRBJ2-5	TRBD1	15	CAWGWGTGVQETQYF	TGTGCCTGGGGGTGGGGAACAGGGGTTCAAGAGACCCAGTACTTC
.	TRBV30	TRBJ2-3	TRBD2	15	CAWSVASGLTDTQYF	TGTGCCTGGAGTGTGGCTAGCGGCCTCACAGATACGCAGTATTTT
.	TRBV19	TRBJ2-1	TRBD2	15	CASSETSGRRNEQFF	TGTGCCAGTAGCGAAACTAGCGGGAGGCGAAATGAGCAGTTCTTC
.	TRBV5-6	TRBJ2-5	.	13	CASRKGLVETQYF	TGTGCCAGCAGGAAAGGACTGGTGGAGACCCAGTACTTC
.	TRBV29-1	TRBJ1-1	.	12	CSVEGSYFEAFF	TGCAGCGTTGAAGGAAGTTACTTTGAGGCTTTCTTT
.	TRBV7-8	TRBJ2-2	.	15	CASSPSGSNTGELFF	TGTGCCAGCAGCCCCAGCGGCTCGAACACCGGGGAGCTGTTTTTT
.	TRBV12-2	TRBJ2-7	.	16	CASRFPRGGRPYEQYF	TGTGCAAGTCGCTTCCCGAGGGGGGGGCGTCCCTACGAGCAGTACTTC
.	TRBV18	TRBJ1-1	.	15	CASSPKVLGNTEAFF	TGTGCCAGCTCACCGAAAGTCTTGGGCAACACTGAAGCTTTCTTT
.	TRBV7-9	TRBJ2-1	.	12	CASSFSRNEQFF	TGTGCCAGCAGCTTTAGCCGCAATGAGCAGTTCTTC
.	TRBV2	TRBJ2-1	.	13	CASSVQNYNEQFF	TGTGCCAGCAGTGTGCAGAACTACAATGAGCAGTTCTTC
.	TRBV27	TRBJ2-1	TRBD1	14	CASSLTGVVGEQFF	TGTGCCAGCAGTCTGACAGGGGTCGTCGGTGAGCAGTTCTTC
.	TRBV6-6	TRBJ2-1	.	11	CASTLYNEQFF	TGTGCCAGCACCTTATACAATGAGCAGTTCTTC
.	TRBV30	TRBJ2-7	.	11	CAWSRGYEQYF	TGTGCCTGGTCGCGGGGTTACGAGCAGTACTTC
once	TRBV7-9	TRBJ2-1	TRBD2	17	CASSLAPSSGANNEQFF	TGTGCCAGCAGCTTAGCCCCCTCTAGCGGAGCCAACAATGAGCAGTTCTTC
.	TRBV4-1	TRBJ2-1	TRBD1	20	CASSQEREGRQGGSYNEQFF	TGCGCCAGCAGCCAAGAAAGAGAGGGACGACAGGGCGGCTCCTACAATGAGCAGTTCTTC
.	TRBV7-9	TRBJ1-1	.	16	CASSNREAHLNTEAFF	TGTGCCAGCAGCAACCGGGAGGCACATCTGAACACTGAAGCTTTCTTT
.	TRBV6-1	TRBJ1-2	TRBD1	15	CASSHSGTGRDGYTF	TGTGCCAGCAGCCACTCAGGGACAGGGCGAGATGGCTACACCTTC
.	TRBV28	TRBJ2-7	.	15	CASRNLRAGWSEQYF	TGTGCCAGCAGAAATCTCAGGGCAGGTTGGAGCGAGCAGTACTTC
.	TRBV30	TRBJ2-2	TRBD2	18	CAWSVVGLAGANTGELFF	TGTGCCTGGAGTGTTGTGGGACTAGCGGGAGCGAACACCGGGGAGCTGTTTTTT
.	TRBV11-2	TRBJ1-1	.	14	CASSLAGVNTEAFF	TGTGCCAGCAGCTTAGCCGGGGTGAACACTGAAGCTTTCTTT
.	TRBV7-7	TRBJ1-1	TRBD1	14	CASSLGQGSTEAFF	TGTGCCAGCAGCTTAGGACAGGGGAGCACTGAAGCTTTCTTT
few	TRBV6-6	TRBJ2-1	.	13	CASSQRRLEDQFF	TGTGCCAGCAGCCAACGCAGACTAGAAGATCAGTTCTTC
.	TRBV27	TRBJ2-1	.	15	CASSPRGERRYEQFF	TGTGCCAGCAGCCCCAGGGGGGAGAGGCGCTATGAGCAGTTCTTC
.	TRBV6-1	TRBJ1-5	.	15	CAGSLGHHGDQPQHF	TGTGCCGGCAGCCTCGGACACCACGGAGATCAGCCCCAGCATTTT
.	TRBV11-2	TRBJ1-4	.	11	CASSRRDGLFF	TGTGCCAGCAGTCGCCGGGATGGACTGTTTTTT
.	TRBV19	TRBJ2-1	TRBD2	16	CASSIMGGPSYNEQFF	TGTGCCAGTAGTATTATGGGAGGGCCATCCTACAATGAGCAGTTCTTC
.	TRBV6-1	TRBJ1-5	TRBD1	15	CASSEPGQGFQPQHF	TGTGCCAGCAGTGAGCCGGGACAGGGGTTTCAGCCCCAGCATTTT
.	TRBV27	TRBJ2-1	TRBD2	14	CASTPGLAGIEQFF	TGTGCCAGCACCCCCGGACTAGCGGGGATTGAGCAGTTCTTC
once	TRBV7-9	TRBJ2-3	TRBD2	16	CASSPGASGRGDTQYF	TGTGCCAGCAGCCCCGGGGCTAGCGGGAGGGGAGATACGCAGTATTTT
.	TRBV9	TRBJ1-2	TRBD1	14	CASTERGTGVGYTF	TGTGCCAGCACAGAGAGAGGGACAGGGGTTGGCTACACCTTC
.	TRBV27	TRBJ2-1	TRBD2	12	CASSSTGTRHFF	TGTGCCAGCAGCTCAACCGGGACTAGACATTTCTTC
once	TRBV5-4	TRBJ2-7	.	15	CASSLGGRTSYEQYF	TGTGCCAGCAGCTTGGGGGGGAGGACCTCCTACGAGCAGTACTTC
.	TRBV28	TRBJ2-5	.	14	CASSTTRQGETQYF	TGTGCCAGCAGTACAACTAGACAAGGAGAGACCCAGTACTTC
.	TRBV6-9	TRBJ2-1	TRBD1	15	CASSYTGGSYNEQFF	TGTGCCAGCAGTTACACAGGGGGTAGTTACAATGAGCAGTTCTTC
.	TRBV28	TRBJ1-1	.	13	CASSQTVDTEAFF	TGTGCCAGCAGTCAGACAGTCGACACTGAAGCTTTCTTT
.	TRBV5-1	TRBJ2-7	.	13	CASSLERIYEQYF	TGCGCCAGCAGCTTGGAGAGGATCTACGAGCAGTACTTC
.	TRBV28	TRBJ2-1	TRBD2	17	CASSPAPGLALINEQFF	TGTGCCAGCAGTCCCGCCCCGGGACTAGCTTTAATCAATGAGCAGTTCTTC
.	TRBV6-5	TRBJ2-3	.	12	CASSLSGDTQYF	TGTGCCAGCAGTCTATCAGGGGATACGCAGTATTTT
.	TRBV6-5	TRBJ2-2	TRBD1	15	CASSYKLQGTGELFF	TGTGCCAGCAGTTATAAACTACAGGGGACCGGGGAGCTGTTTTTT
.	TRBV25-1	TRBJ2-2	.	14	CASSAAGNTGELFF	TGTGCCAGCAGTGCGGCGGGGAACACCGGGGAGCTGTTTTTT
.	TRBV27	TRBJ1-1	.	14	CASSTTQRHTEAFF	TGTGCCAGCAGTACAACCCAGAGGCACACTGAAGCTTTCTTT
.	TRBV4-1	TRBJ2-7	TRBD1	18	CASSQDRGQGLLFYEQYF	TGCGCCAGCAGCCAAGATCGGGGACAGGGGCTCCTCTTCTACGAGCAGTACTTC
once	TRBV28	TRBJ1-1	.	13	CASRSGLNTEAFF	TGTGCCAGCAGGAGCGGGTTGAACACTGAAGCTTTCTTT
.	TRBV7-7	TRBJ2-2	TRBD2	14	CASSLAGGAGELFF	TGTGCCAGCAGCTTAGCGGGAGGGGCCGGGGAGCTGTTTTTT
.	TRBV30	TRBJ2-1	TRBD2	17	CAWSLGVAGGLGNEQFF	TGTGCCTGGAGTCTAGGGGTAGCGGGAGGGCTTGGGAATGAGCAGTTCTTC
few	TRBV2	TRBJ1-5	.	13	CASRQLSNQPQHF	TGTGCCAGCAGACAGCTCAGCAATCAGCCCCAGCATTTT
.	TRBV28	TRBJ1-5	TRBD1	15	CASSLPRQGYQPQHF	TGTGCCAGCAGTTTACCCCGACAGGGATATCAGCCCCAGCATTTT
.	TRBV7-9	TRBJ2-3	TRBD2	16	CASSLGLAGVTDTQYF	TGTGCCAGCAGCTTAGGACTAGCGGGAGTTACAGATACGCAGTATTTT
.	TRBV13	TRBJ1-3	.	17	CASSLSGWPDSGNTIYF	TGTGCCAGCAGCTTAAGTGGCTGGCCAGACTCTGGAAACACCATATATTTT
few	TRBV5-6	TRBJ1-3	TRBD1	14	CASSDTGAGNTIYF	TGTGCCAGCAGCGACACAGGGGCCGGAAACACCATATATTTT
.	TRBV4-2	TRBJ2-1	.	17	CASSQDWAYGDYNEQFF	TGTGCCAGCAGCCAAGACTGGGCTTACGGCGACTACAATGAGCAGTTCTTC